The clone carrying this T cell receptor beta chain was seen repeatedly, ten times or more. Its specificity is not known. None of the patients had undergone any treatment ahead of thyroid surgery. The CDR3 spans 16 residues. Germline values: CDR1 MNHEY, CDR2 SMNVEV (reference sequence). J gave up 6 bases and V 5 bases, and 12 bases lay outside the gene matches. The entry originates in a study of metastatic and nonmetastatic thyroid tumors. Across the whole study: Patients with malignant and benign thyroid disease provided blood and tumor or nodule tissue, whose repertoires were compared.

Whole-study results and caveats: It was reportedly found that TCR beta diversity was significantly higher in malignant thyroid tumors than in benign nodules, a difference seen in both blood and tumor samples.

TCRdb re-analyzed the PCR reads through MiXCR. The table records roughly 58,000 clones, about 4% of them present only once. The receptor comes from a female donor with papillary thyroid cancer or a benign thyroid nodule (not recorded which). Some clones in this sample may be carry-over from other donors' samples. The specimen was blood. The chain recombines TRBV27 with TRBJ2-2; 7 bases map to TRBD1. The CDR3 spells CASSPLMTGSSGELFF. CDR3 nucleotides: TGTGCCAGCAGTCCTCTGATGACAGGGTCTTCCGGGGAGCTGTTTTTT.